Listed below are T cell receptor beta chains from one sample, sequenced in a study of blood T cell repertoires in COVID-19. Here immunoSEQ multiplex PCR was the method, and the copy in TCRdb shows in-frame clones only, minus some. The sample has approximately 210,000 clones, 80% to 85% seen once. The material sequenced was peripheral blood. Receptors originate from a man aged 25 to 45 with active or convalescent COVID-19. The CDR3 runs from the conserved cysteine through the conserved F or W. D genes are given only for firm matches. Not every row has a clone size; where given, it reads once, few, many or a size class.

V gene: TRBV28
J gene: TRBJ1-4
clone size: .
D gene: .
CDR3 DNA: TGTGCCAGCAGCCCCCCAGGGAGGTCTGAAAAACTGTTTTTT
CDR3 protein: CASSPPGRSEKLFF

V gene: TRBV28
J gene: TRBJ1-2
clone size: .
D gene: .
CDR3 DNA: TGTGCCAGCTGGCAGGGTTGGTATGGCTACACCTTC
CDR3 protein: CASWQGWYGYTF

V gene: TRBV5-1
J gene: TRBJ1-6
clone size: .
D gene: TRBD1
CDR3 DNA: TGCGCCAGCAGCTTGTGGGCTTCCGGGACAGGAACCAATTCACCCCTCCACTTT
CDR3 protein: CASSLWASGTGTNSPLHF

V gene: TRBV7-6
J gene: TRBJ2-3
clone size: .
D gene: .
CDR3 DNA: TGTGCCAGCAGCTTAGGGGGCGGGGGCACAGATACGCAGTATTTT
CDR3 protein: CASSLGGGGTDTQYF

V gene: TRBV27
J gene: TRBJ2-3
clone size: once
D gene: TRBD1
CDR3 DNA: TGTGCCAGCAGTTGGGGACAGGGAGCGACAGATACGCAGTATTTT
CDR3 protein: CASSWGQGATDTQYF

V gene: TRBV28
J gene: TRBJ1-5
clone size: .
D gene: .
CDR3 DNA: TGTGCCAGCAGTTTAGAGCCAGGGGCCTACAATCAGCCCCAGCATTTT
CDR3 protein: CASSLEPGAYNQPQHF

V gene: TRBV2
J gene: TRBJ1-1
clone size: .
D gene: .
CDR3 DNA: TGTGCCAGCAGTGAGTTGCGGGTGAACACTGAAGCTTTCTTT
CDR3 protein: CASSELRVNTEAFF

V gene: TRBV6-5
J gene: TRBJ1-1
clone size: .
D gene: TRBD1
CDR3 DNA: TGTGCCAGCAGTTTGGACAGGGGGCGAGGAAACACTGAAGCTTTCTTT
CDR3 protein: CASSLDRGRGNTEAFF

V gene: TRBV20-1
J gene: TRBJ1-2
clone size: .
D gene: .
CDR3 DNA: TGCAGTGCTAGTAGGGAGGGGAACACAGCCAACTATGGCTACACCTTC
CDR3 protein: CSASREGNTANYGYTF

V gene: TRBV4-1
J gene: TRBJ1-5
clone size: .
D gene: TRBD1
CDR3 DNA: TGCGCCAGCAGCCAAGTAGACAGGGAAGGGCAGCCCCAGCATTTT
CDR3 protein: CASSQVDREGQPQHF

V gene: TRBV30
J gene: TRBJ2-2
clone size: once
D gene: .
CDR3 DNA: TGTGCCTGGAAAGGCAGGGCCCGAACCGGGGAGCTGTTTTTT
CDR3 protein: CAWKGRARTGELFF

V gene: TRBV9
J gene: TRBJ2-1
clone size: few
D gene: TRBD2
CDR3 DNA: TGTGCCAGCAGCGTAGAGGGTAGCGGGATAGGGGGTCAGCAGTTCTTC
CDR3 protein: CASSVEGSGIGGQQFF

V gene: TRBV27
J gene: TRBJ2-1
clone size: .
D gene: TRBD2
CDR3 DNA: TGTGCCAGCAGTTTAGTGTTGAGTCTAGCGGGAGCGAATGAGCAGTTCTTC
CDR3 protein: CASSLVLSLAGANEQFF

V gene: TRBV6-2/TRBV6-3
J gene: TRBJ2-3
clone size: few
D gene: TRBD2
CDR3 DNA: TGTGCCAGCAGTTACGTAGGCGGGGGGCCTAGCGTGTCGGATACGCAGTATTTT
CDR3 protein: CASSYVGGGPSVSDTQYF

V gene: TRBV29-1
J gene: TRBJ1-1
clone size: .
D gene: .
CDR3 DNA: TGCAGCGTCGAGGACAGCTCGGGGACTGAAGCTTTCTTT
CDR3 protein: CSVEDSSGTEAFF

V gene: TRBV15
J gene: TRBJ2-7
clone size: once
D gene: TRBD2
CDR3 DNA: TGTGCCACCAGCAGAGTAGAATTCCTAGCGGCCCGGGACGAGCAGTACTTC
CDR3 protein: CATSRVEFLAARDEQYF

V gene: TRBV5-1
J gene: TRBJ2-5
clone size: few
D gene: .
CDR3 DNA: TGCGCCAGCAGCTTCAAAGAGACCCAGTACTTC
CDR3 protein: CASSFKETQYF